This T cell receptor (beta chain) emerged from a study of control samples from healthy donors and cancer patients (dated by TCRdb to 2018 to 2021). On this clone: Its antigen is still unknown. Qualities for individual bases were not recorded, and no much larger clone is one base off.

Libraries were prepared through the immunoSEQ multiplex PCR assay. The immuneACCESS repertoire file appears here via TCRdb, limited to in-frame rearrangements. These files lack a portion of the clones; in checked studies, under half of the deficit traces to unresolved V genes, and the cause of the others is not known. For this sample there are 110,000 to 150,000 clones; about 90% appear just once. Jointly, the top ten make up approximately 7% of the sample. Unmatched junction bases come to 6, with V trimmed by 4 bases and J by 3 bases. From the cysteine through the phenylalanine, the CDR3 covers 16 amino acids. Of all the DNA, just the CDR3 is kept, 48 bases in frame from base 1. CDR1 and CDR2, looked up from the germline V gene (reference sequence), are MNHEY and SMNVEV.

Sequenced: blood. The chain is assembled from TRBV27 and TRBJ1-3; TRBD1 agrees with 10 junctional bases. This sequence was found in a man aged 18 to 30 in good health. The CDR3 protein sequence reads: CASSSLDRGLGNTIYF. The sequence in DNA is TGTGCCAGCAGTTCGCTAGACAGGGGGCTTGGAAACACCATATATTTT.